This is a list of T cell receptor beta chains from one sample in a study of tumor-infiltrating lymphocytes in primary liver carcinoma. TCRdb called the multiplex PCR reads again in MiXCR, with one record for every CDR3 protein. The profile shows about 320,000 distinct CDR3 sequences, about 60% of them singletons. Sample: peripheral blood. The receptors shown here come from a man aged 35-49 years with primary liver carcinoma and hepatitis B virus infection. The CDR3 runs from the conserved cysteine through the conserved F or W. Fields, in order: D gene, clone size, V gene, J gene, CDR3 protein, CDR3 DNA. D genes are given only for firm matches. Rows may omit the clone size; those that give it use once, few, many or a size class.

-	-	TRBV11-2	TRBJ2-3	CPSSQGLSTDTQYF	TGTCCCAGCAGCCAGGGACTTTCTACAGATACGCAGTATTTT
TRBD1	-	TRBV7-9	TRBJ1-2	CASSPEDRGRYGYTF	TGTGCCAGCAGCCCTGAGGACAGGGGACGCTATGGCTACACCTTC
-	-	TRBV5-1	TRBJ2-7	CASSPRQPGSSYEQYF	TGCGCCAGCAGCCCGAGACAACCGGGGAGCTCCTACGAGCAGTACTTC
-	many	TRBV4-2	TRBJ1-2	CASSQDRLRGDTGYGYTF	TGTGCCAGCAGCCAAGACCGGCTGCGAGGAGATACCGGGTATGGCTACACCTTC
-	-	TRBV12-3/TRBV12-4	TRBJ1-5	CASSLGRTRGINQPQHF	TGTGCCAGCAGTTTGGGGAGAACAAGGGGGATCAATCAGCCCCAGCATTTT
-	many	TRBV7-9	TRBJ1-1	CASSPNHEAFF	TGTGCCAGCAGCCCCAATCATGAAGCTTTCTTT
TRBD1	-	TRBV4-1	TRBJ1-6	CASSPQGGGNSPIHF	TGCGCCAGCAGCCCCCAGGGGGGAGGGAATTCACCCATCCACTTT
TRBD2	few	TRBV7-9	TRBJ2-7	CASSPSGTSDEQYF	TGTGCCAGCAGCCCATCCGGGACTAGCGACGAGCAGTACTTC
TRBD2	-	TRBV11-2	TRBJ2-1	CVSSFRLAGGGSYNEQFF	TGTGTCAGCAGCTTCAGGCTAGCGGGAGGGGGGTCCTACAATGAGCAGTTCTTC
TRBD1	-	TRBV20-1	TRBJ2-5	CSARDNRGPETQYF	TGCAGTGCTAGAGATAACAGGGGGCCGGAGACCCAGTACTTC
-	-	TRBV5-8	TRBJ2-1	CASSYDTNEQFF	TGTGCCAGCAGCTACGATACCAATGAGCAGTTCTTC
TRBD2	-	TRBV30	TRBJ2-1	CAWTPGLAGVGEQFF	TGTGCCTGGACCCCCGGACTAGCGGGAGTGGGTGAGCAGTTCTTC
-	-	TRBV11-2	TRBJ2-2	CASSLLPQTGELFF	TGTGCCAGCAGCTTACTCCCTCAGACCGGGGAGCTGTTTTTT
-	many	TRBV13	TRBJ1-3	CATGRIGNTIYF	TGTGCCACCGGGCGAATCGGGAACACCATATATTTT
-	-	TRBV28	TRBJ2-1	CAGSIGDFEQFF	TGTGCCGGCAGCATCGGGGATTTTGAGCAGTTCTTC
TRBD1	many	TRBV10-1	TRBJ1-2	CASSAGTGYGYGYTF	TGCGCCAGCAGTGCCGGGACAGGCTATGGCTATGGCTACACCTTC
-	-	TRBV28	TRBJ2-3	CASSLSPRSAVGGDTQYF	TGTGCCAGCAGTTTATCGCCCCGCAGCGCAGTGGGGGGAGATACGCAGTATTTT
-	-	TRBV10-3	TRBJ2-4	CAISESMILNIQYF	TGTGCCATCAGTGAGTCGATGATACTAAACATTCAGTATTTC
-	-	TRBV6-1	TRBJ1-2	CASSGSRLHTF	TGTGCCAGCAGTGGAAGCCGCCTCCACACCTTC
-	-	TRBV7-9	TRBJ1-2	CASSLEGLYDYTF	TGTGCCAGCAGCTTGGAGGGTCTCTATGACTACACCTTC
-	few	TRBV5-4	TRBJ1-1	CASSLGGPLMNTEAFF	TGTGCCAGCAGTCTGGGAGGACCTTTAATGAACACTGAAGCTTTCTTT
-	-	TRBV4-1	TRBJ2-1	CASSQVDMGFPNDEQFF	TGTGCCAGCAGCCAAGTAGACATGGGGTTTCCGAACGATGAGCAGTTCTTC
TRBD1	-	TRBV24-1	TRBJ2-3	CATCDIRDRSSDTQYF	TGTGCCACCTGTGATATAAGGGACAGGAGCTCGGATACGCAGTATTTT
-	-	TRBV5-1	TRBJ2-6	CANSFSQGSSGANVLTF	TGCGCCAACAGCTTTTCCCAGGGGAGCTCTGGGGCCAACGTCCTGACTTTC
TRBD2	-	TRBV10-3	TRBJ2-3	CAITTGERGVRDTQYF	TGTGCCATCACCACAGGGGAGCGGGGGGTGCGGGATACGCAGTATTTT
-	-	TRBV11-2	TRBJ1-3	CAGSLEGISGNTIYF	TGTGCCGGCAGCCTAGAGGGGATCTCTGGAAACACCATATATTTT
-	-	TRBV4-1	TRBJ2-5	CASSLGPTGSWETQYF	TGCGCCAGCAGCCTAGGGCCCACAGGGTCCTGGGAGACCCAGTACTTC
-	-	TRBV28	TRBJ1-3	CASSPRQPGNTIYF	TGTGCCAGCAGTCCAAGACAGCCTGGAAACACCATATATTTT
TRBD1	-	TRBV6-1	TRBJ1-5	CASSAGQGNIQPQHF	TGTGCCAGCAGTGCGGGACAGGGAAACATTCAGCCCCAGCATTTT
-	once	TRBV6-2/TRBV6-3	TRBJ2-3	CASSFPPPKKRKGTQYF	TGTGCCAGCAGTTTCCCACCACCAAAAAAGCGGAAAGGTACGCAGTATTTT
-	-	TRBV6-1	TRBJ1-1	CAIGGSLNTEAFF	TGTGCCATCGGTGGCAGTTTGAACACTGAAGCTTTCTTT
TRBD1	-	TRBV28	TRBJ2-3	CASSPLGQGGATSTDTQYF	TGTGCCAGCAGCCCTTTGGGACAGGGGGGAGCGACGAGCACAGATACGCAGTATTTT
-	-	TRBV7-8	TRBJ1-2	CASNLAGGRTYGYTF	TGTGCCAGCAACTTAGCGGGGGGCAGGACCTATGGCTACACCTTC
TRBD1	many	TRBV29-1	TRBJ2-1	CSVPTGSNEQFF	TGCAGCGTACCGACAGGGTCCAATGAGCAGTTCTTC
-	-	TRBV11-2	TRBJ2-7	CTSSLNFADSYEQYF	TGTACCAGCAGCTTAAATTTCGCAGATTCCTACGAGCAGTATTTC
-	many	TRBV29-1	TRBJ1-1	CSVDSAGSYTEAFF	TGCAGCGTTGATTCGGCAGGGAGTTATACTGAAGCTTTCTTT
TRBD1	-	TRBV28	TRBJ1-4	CASSRGGGGDEKLFF	TGTGCCAGCTCTCGTGGAGGGGGCGGGGATGAAAAACTGTTTTTT
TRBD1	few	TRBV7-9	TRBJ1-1	CASGRTGDTEAFF	TGTGCCAGCGGCCGGACAGGGGACACTGAAGCTTTCTTT
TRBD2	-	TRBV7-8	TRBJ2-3	CVSSYGLADDTDTQYF	TGTGTCAGCAGCTACGGGCTAGCGGACGACACAGATACGCAGTATTTT
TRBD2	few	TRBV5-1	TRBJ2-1	CASSWPGLAGADEQFF	TGCGCCAGCAGTTGGCCGGGACTAGCGGGAGCCGATGAGCAGTTCTTC
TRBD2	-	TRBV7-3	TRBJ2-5	CASSSGLAGAETQYF	TGTGCCAGCAGCTCAGGACTAGCGGGAGCTGAGACCCAGTACTTC
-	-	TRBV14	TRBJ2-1	CASSQVLAVLYNEQFF	TGTGCCAGCAGCCAAGTTTTAGCGGTACTATACAATGAGCAGTTCTTC
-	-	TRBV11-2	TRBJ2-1	CANSLYRLVSEQFF	TGTGCCAACAGCTTATACCGGTTAGTTAGTGAGCAGTTCTTC
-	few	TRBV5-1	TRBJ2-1	CASGSGGVSYNEQFF	TGCGCCAGCGGGAGTGGCGGGGTCTCCTACAATGAGCAGTTCTTC
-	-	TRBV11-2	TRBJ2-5	CASGLDEEVETQCF	TGTGCCAGCGGCTTAGATGAGGAGGTCGAGACCCAGTGCTTC
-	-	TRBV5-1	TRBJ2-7	CSSSLDPTSGNEQYF	TGCTCCAGCAGCTTGGACCCTACCTCGGGGAACGAGCAGTACTTC